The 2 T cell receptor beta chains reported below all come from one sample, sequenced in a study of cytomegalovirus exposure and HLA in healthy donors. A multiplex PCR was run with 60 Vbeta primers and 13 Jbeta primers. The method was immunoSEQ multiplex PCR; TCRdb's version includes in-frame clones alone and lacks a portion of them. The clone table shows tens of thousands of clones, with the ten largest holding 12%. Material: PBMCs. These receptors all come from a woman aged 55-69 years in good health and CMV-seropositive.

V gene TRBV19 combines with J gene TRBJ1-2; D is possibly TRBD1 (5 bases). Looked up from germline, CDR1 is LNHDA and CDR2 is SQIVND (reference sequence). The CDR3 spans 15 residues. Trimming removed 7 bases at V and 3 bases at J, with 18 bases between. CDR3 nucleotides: TGTGCCAGTACCATTAAGGGGAATTGGTACTATGGCTACACCTTC. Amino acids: CASTIKGNWYYGYTF.

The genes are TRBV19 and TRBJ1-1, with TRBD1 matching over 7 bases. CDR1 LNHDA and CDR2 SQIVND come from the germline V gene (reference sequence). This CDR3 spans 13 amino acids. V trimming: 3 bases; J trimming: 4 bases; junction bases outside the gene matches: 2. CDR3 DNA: TGTGCCAGTAGTATTGCAGGGGGCACTGAAGCTTTCTTT. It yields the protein CASSIAGGTEAFF.